This passage covers 15 T cell receptor beta chains from one sample sequenced in a study of PD-1 blockade in classical Hodgkin lymphoma. Time point noted: cycle 4 day 1 (C4D1), after 5 to 7 weeks of nivolumab. Each patient's relapse followed autologous stem cell transplantation, and brentuximab vedotin exposure varied. Only in-frame clones appear in the TCRdb table, and some are missing; sequencing was by immunoSEQ multiplex PCR. The sample has some 20,000 clones, 80% seen once. Sample: peripheral blood mononuclear cells (PBMCs), taken before the fourth cycle of nivolumab. These receptors originate from a human donor with classical Hodgkin lymphoma.

V is TRBV5-6 and J is TRBJ1-4; D remains unclear. Trimming stripped 4 bases from V and 5 bases from J, with 18 bases between. Germline lookup yields CDR1 SGHDT and CDR2 YYEEEE. The CDR3 extends over 16 amino acids. CDR3 amino acids: CASSPRGSALNEKLFF. CDR3 bases: TGTGCCAGCAGCCCTCGAGGATCGGCCCTAAATGAAAAACTGTTTTTT. Full variable domain (rest looked up from reference TRBV5-6 and TRBJ1-4): DAGVTQSPTHLIKTRGQQVTLRCSPKSGHDTVSWYQQALGQGPQFIFQYYEEEERQRGNFPDRFSGHQFPNYSSELNVNALLLGDSALYLCASSPRGSALNEKLFFGSGTQLSVL.

V is TRBV6-1 and J is TRBJ1-2; possibly TRBD1 for D (6 bases). Per the germline V gene, CDR1 is MNHNS and CDR2 is SASEGT. The CDR3 is 18 residues long. Trimming stripped 2 bases from V and 0 bases from J, with 19 bases between. In nucleotides, the CDR3 is TGTGCCAGCAGTGAAAGGGGGGGCAGTGCTAGAGCTAACTATGGCTACACCTTC. Protein sequence: CASSERGGSARANYGYTF.

This clone has only one observation. This sequence joins TRBV7-2 and TRBJ2-7; 10 bases are a match to TRBD2. This CDR3 spans 15 amino acids. CDR1 is SGHTA and CDR2 is FQGNSA in the germline V gene. Unmatched junction bases numbered 7, after V lost 7 bases and J lost 1 base. The CDR3 spells CASTPLAGVSYEQYF. CDR3 coding DNA: TGTGCCAGCACCCCGCTAGCGGGAGTTTCCTACGAGCAGTACTTC.

This sequence joins TRBV30 and TRBJ2-1; D is undetermined. CDR3 length: 10 residues. Trimming shortened V by 6 bases and J by 9 bases, and 9 bases separated the two germline ends. CDR1 and CDR2 from the germline V gene are GTSNPN and SVGIG (reference sequence). The CDR3 DNA reads as TGTGCCTGTTACTTCGGTGAGCAGTTCTTC. Residues: CACYFGEQFF.

V and J are TRBV7-9 and TRBJ2-5; D is unclear. This CDR3 contains 13 residues. The V and J ends lost 5 bases and 0 bases respectively, with 7 bases between them. The germline gives CDR1 SEHNR, CDR2 FQNEAQ (reference sequence). CDR3 residues: CASSPPDQETQYF. In DNA, the CDR3 is TGTGCCAGCAGCCCCCCCGACCAAGAGACCCAGTACTTC.

V and J are TRBV7-8 and TRBJ2-6; unclear D gene. Germline V gene data show CDR1 as SGHVS and CDR2 as FQNEAQ. V dropped 1 base and J dropped 0 bases, with 10 bases sitting between them. The CDR3 spans 17 residues. CDR3 sequence reads: CASSLESHPSGANVLTF. The DNA of the CDR3 is TGTGCCAGCAGCTTAGAGTCACACCCCTCTGGGGCCAACGTCCTGACTTTC.

The genes are TRBV15 and TRBJ2-3, with a possible D match to TRBD1 (6 bases). The CDR3 sequence is 17 residues long. The germline CDR1 and CDR2 sequences are LNHNV and YYDKDF (reference sequence). Trimming took 0 bases from V and 0 from J, leaving 13 bases between them. The CDR3 sequence is CATSRDGGGSSTDTQYF. CDR3 coding DNA: TGTGCCACCAGCAGAGATGGTGGGGGCTCAAGCACAGATACGCAGTATTTT.

The V gene is TRBV5-1, the J gene TRBJ2-3; D unresolved. Germline assignment: CDR1 SGHRS and CDR2 YFSETQ. Deletions cut 0 bases from V and 0 bases from J, with 8 bases between. This CDR3 comprises 15 residues. As DNA, the CDR3 is TGCGCCAGCAGCTTGGATGGATTTAGCACAGATACGCAGTATTTT. It yields the protein CASSLDGFSTDTQYF.

The chain uses TRBV7-9 and TRBJ1-3; D possibly corresponds to TRBD1 (5 bases). The germline V and J ends were trimmed by 1 base and 4 bases, with 11 bases remaining between them. This CDR3 contains 15 residues. Germline V gene lookup returns CDR1 SEHNR and CDR2 FQNEAQ (reference sequence). The CDR3 spells CASSLEGVVGNTIYF. CDR3 nucleotides: TGTGCCAGCAGCTTAGAAGGGGTAGTGGGAAACACCATATATTTT. Combining the CDR3 with reference TRBV7-9 and TRBJ1-3 gives the whole variable domain DTGVSQNPRHKITKRGQNVTFRCDPISEHNRLYWYRQTLGQGPEFLTYFQNEAQLEKSRLLSDRFSAERPKGSFSTLEIQRTEQGDSAMYLCASSLEGVVGNTIYFGEGSWLTVV.

The rearrangement uses TRBV18 and TRBJ2-1; 11 nucleotides line up with TRBD1. The CDR3 spans 15 residues. J lost 5 bases, V lost 6 bases, and 6 bases had no gene match. The germline gives CDR1 KGHSH, CDR2 LQKENI. The CDR3 region has the DNA TGTGCCAGCTCCAGGGACAGGGGGAAAGACAATGAGCAGTTCTTC. Amino acids: CASSRDRGKDNEQFF.

This chain links TRBV2 with TRBJ2-5; D ambiguous. CDR3 length equals 13 residues. Germline loops: CDR1 SNHLY, CDR2 FYNNEI. Trimming stripped 4 bases from V and 1 base from J, with 7 bases between. CDR3 sequence (DNA): TGTGCCAGCAGTGCCCAGGTCCAAGAGACCCAGTACTTC. Encoded protein: CASSAQVQETQYF.

The V and J genes are TRBV27 and TRBJ2-1; TRBD1 matches at 8 bases. V lost 5 bases, J lost 6 bases, and 6 bases stayed unmatched. The CDR3 contains 14 residues. In germline, CDR1 is MNHEY, CDR2 SMNVEV (reference sequence). The CDR3 nucleotides read TGTGCCAGCAGTCCAAAGGACAGGGCCAATGAGCAGTTCTTC. Protein product: CASSPKDRANEQFF.

In DNA, the CDR3 is TGCAGCGTTGCCCGAGGGGGACGGAGCACTGAAGCTTTCTTT. This encodes CSVARGGRSTEAFF. The chain uses TRBV29-1 and TRBJ1-1; possibly TRBD1 for D (6 bases). V lost 4 bases to trimming and J lost 4 bases, with 16 bases between them. Germline CDR1 and CDR2: SQVTM and ANQGSEA. The CDR3 sequence is 14 residues long.

This chain connects TRBV28 to TRBJ1-1, with 9 bases matching TRBD1. J lost 3 bases, V lost 6 bases, and 11 bases had no gene match. CDR1 and CDR2 (germline): MDHEN, SYDVKM. CDR3 length equals 16 residues. The CDR3 bases are TGTGCCAGCAGGATACTTCTGGGACAGGGCGACACTGAAGCTTTCTTT. Its protein is CASRILLGQGDTEAFF.

As DNA, the CDR3 is TGCGCCAGCTCTCAACTAGCGGGACAGTACAATGAGCAGTTCTTC. This sequence encodes CASSQLAGQYNEQFF. The chain uses TRBV10-2 and TRBJ2-1; 10 nucleotides align to TRBD2. The junction had 8 bases not matched to a gene; V was cut back by 8 bases and J by 4 bases. CDR1 WSHSY and CDR2 SAAADI come from the germline V gene. The CDR3 has 15 amino acids.